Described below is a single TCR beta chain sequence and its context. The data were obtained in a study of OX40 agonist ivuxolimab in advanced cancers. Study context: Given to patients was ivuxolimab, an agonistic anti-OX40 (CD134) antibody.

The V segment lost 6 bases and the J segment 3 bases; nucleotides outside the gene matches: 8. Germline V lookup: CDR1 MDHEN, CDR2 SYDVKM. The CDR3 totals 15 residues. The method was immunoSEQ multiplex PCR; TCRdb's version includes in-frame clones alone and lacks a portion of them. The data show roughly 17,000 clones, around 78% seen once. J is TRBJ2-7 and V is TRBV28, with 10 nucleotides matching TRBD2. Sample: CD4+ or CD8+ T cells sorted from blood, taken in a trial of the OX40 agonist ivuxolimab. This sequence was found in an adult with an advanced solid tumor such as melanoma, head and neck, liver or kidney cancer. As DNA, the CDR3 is TGTGCCAGCAGCCGACAGGGACTAGCGCACTACGAGCAGTACTTC. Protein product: CASSRQGLAHYEQYF.